The entry that follows covers one T cell receptor beta chain sequence. The data are from a study of beta chain features in type 1 diabetes. Reverse transcribing all isolated RNA meant expressed TCRB transcripts were sequenced. Assay used: immunoSEQ multiplex PCR; TCRdb lists only in-frame clones, some missing. The sample lists about 360,000 clones, roughly 12% occurring once. Germline lookup yields CDR1 SGHTA and CDR2 FQGNSA. V gave up 1 base and J gave up 3 bases, with 9 bases separating them. This CDR3 is built from 14 residues. Sequenced sample: naive CD4+ T cells from blood. The source is a man younger than 35 in good health. The V call is TRBV7-2, the J call TRBJ1-1, with D unclear. The CDR3 sequence is CASSLVFLDTEAFF. CDR3 DNA sequence: TGTGCCAGCAGCTTAGTTTTCCTAGACACTGAAGCTTTCTTT. The variable domain in full, with the rest retrieved from reference TRBV7-2 and TRBJ1-1, is GAGVSQSPSNKVTEKGKDVELRCDPISGHTALYWYRQSLGQGLEFLIYFQGNSAPDKSGLPSDRFSAERTGGSVSTLTIQRTQQEDSAVYLCASSLVFLDTEAFFGQGTRLTVV.